Shown below are 20 T cell receptor beta chains from a single sample sequenced in a study of metastatic and nonmetastatic thyroid tumors. TCRdb re-called clones via MiXCR from the PCR reads. Of 72,000 or so clones listed, more than 15% are singletons. Each patient came to thyroid surgery without any prior treatment (of any kind). Sequenced: blood. The receptor set was obtained from a female donor with papillary thyroid cancer or a benign thyroid nodule (not recorded which). Some clones in this sample may be carry-over from other donors' samples.

This clone was seen ten or more times. V and J are TRBV12-3 or TRBV12-4 and TRBJ1-5; no reliable D call. This CDR3 contains 13 residues. With 2 bases removed from V and 4 bases from J, the gap between germline ends came to 6 bases. The CDR3 sequence is CASSLSRNQPQHF. In nucleotides, the CDR3 is TGTGCCAGCAGTTTAAGCAGAAATCAGCCCCAGCATTTT.

This clone was seen many times. The genes are TRBV5-1 and TRBJ2-5; D is unclear. CDR1 and CDR2 (germline): SGHRS, YFSETQ. The CDR3 loop spans 13 amino acids. V lost 0 bases, J lost 5 bases, and 8 bases lay in between. The CDR3 reads CASSLEMVETQYF. The DNA for the CDR3 is TGCGCCAGCAGCTTGGAGATGGTCGAGACCCAGTACTTC.

This clone was detected ten times or more. The V call is TRBV24-1, the J call TRBJ1-1; no firm D call. The CDR3 has 13 residues. V shed 4 bases and J shed 4 bases, with 9 bases lying between them. Germline values: CDR1 KGHDR, CDR2 SFDVKD. CDR3 residues: CATSDGPSTEAFF. In DNA, the CDR3 is TGTGCCACCAGTGACGGTCCAAGCACTGAAGCTTTCTTT.

Comment on this clone: This may come from a read error, since a much larger clone is one base off. The CDR3 nucleotides read TGTGCCAGCAGCATCCCAGGGAGCTACGAGCAGTACTTC. As protein: CASSIPGSYEQYF. This chain uses TRBV7-9 with TRBJ2-7; D tentatively fits TRBD1 or TRBD2 (5 bases each). This CDR3 spans 13 amino acids. Trimming took off 5 bases at V and 3 bases at J, with 11 bases between the two ends. The germline V gene encodes CDR1 SEHNR and CDR2 FQNEAQ (reference sequence).

The table lists this clone with many counts. The V gene is TRBV27, the J gene TRBJ1-2; perhaps TRBD1 as D (5 bases). This CDR3 is 14 amino acids long. V shed 4 bases and J shed 7 bases, with 16 bases lying between them. The germline V gene encodes CDR1 MNHEY and CDR2 SMNVEV (reference sequence). The CDR3 DNA follows: TGTGCCAGCAGTTCGGGGACGGCCCGCGGTGGCTACACCTTC. It is translated as CASSSGTARGGYTF.

The chain uses TRBV6-4 and TRBJ2-1, with 7 bases fitting TRBD2. V lost 3 bases to trimming and J lost 5 bases; unmatched junction nucleotides: 1. Germline V gene lookup returns CDR1 MRHNA and CDR2 SNTAGT. The CDR3 is made up of 13 amino acids. The CDR3 bases are TGTGCCAGCAGTGAGACTAGCAACAATGAGCAGTTCTTC. Amino acids: CASSETSNNEQFF.

This clone was recorded many times. Being one base from a much bigger clone, this may be a read error. The chain recombines TRBV28 with TRBJ1-2; D is ambiguous. The CDR3 has 11 residues. Germline V gives CDR1 MDHEN, CDR2 SYDVKM. Between the trimmed V and J ends, which lost 7 bases and 10 bases, there was a span of 13 bases. CDR3 in DNA: TGTGCCAGCACGCAATTGGAAGACTACACCTTC. This sequence encodes CASTQLEDYTF.

This clone appeared many times. The chain carries TRBV12-3 or TRBV12-4 and TRBJ2-6; no firm D call. This CDR3 contains 14 residues. V lost 1 base, J lost 3 bases, and 4 bases lay in between. The CDR3 region has the DNA TGTGCCAGCAGTTTAGTCGGTGGGGCCAACGTCCTGACTTTC. The encoded protein is CASSLVGGANVLTF.

Ten or more counts support this clone. V usage is TRBV11-2 and J usage is TRBJ1-3; tentative D call: TRBD1 (5 bases). Germline-derived CDR1 and CDR2 are SGHAT and FQNNGV. CDR3 length equals 12 residues. Trimming took 8 bases from V and 3 from J, leaving 8 bases between them. The CDR3: CASSGGGNTIYF. DNA of the CDR3: TGTGCCAGCTCCGGGGGTGGAAACACCATATATTTT.

This clone was counted only a few times. This rearrangement joins TRBV6-1 to TRBJ2-7; D is unresolved. V was trimmed by 7 bases and J by 3 bases, leaving 7 bases between them. The germline CDR1 and CDR2 sequences are MNHNS and SASEGT. The CDR3 length is 11 residues. CDR3 DNA sequence: TGTGCCAGCAATGGTAACTACGAGCAGTACTTC. Its translation: CASNGNYEQYF.

As for this clone: This likely comes from a read error, as the CDR3 has no conserved phenylalanine or tryptophan at its end. J is TRBJ2-7 and V is TRBV25-1, with D uncertain. Germline V gives CDR1 MGHDK, CDR2 SYGVNS. CDR3 length equals 15 residues. V lost 4 bases and J lost 1, with 14 bases in between. The CDR3 sequence is CASSGSERASYEQYL. CDR3 sequence (DNA): TGTGCCAGCAGTGGATCCGAACGAGCTTCCTACGAGCAGTACCTC.

This clone came up many times. This sequence joins TRBV7-8 and TRBJ2-1, with a weak D call TRBD2 (5 bases). This CDR3 is built from 14 residues. CDR1 and CDR2 (germline): SGHVS, FQNEAQ. V shed 1 base and J shed 9 bases, with 13 bases lying between them. CDR3 bases: TGTGCCAGCAGCTTAGTCCCCGGAGGTCCTGAGCAGTTCTTC. It is translated as CASSLVPGGPEQFF.

On this clone: A junction boundary mismatches the germline segment, possibly from a read error. The chain is built from TRBV29-1 and TRBJ2-5; D uncertain. In germline, CDR1 is SQVTM, CDR2 ANQGSEA. The CDR3 loop spans 12 amino acids. CDR3 DNA sequence: TGCAGCGTTGAACAGCTCCAAGGGACCCAGTACTTC. It yields the protein CSVEQLQGTQYF.

This clone appeared many times. V usage is TRBV7-8 and J usage is TRBJ1-2; 12 nucleotides align to TRBD1. Trimming took 1 base from V and 6 from J; bases not matched to a gene: 6. The length of the CDR3 is 16 residues. Germline values: CDR1 SGHVS, CDR2 FQNEAQ. CDR3 nucleotides: TGTGCCAGCAGCTTAGGTGGGACAGGGGGCACTCATGGCTACACCTTC. Amino acids: CASSLGGTGGTHGYTF.

This clone was detected many times. This chain links TRBV5-1 with TRBJ2-1; a weak D match, TRBD2 (6 bases). The CDR3 covers 14 residues. V was shortened by 7 bases and J by 7 bases, with 18 bases between the two germline ends. Per germline, CDR1 SGHRS and CDR2 YFSETQ. The CDR3: CASRVALAGNEQFF. The CDR3 coding sequence is TGCGCCAGCCGTGTCGCACTAGCCGGGAATGAGCAGTTCTTC.

This clone was observed many times. This chain connects TRBV27 to TRBJ2-7; a weak D match, TRBD2 (6 bases). Trimming cost V 8 bases and J 2 bases, with 7 bases left between them. CDR3 length: 11 amino acids. Germline lookup yields CDR1 MNHEY and CDR2 SMNVEV (reference sequence). The CDR3, as DNA: TGTGCCAGCGGACTACCCTACGAGCAGTACTTC. Its translation: CASGLPYEQYF.

This clone appeared many times. The V gene is TRBV5-1, the J gene TRBJ2-1, with 9 positions matching TRBD2. Per germline, CDR1 SGHRS and CDR2 YFSETQ. There are 14 residues in the CDR3. V dropped 3 bases and J dropped 5; count of bases not matched to a gene: 3. CDR3 residues: CASSSSGANNEQFF. CDR3 sequence (DNA): TGCGCCAGCAGCTCTAGCGGGGCAAACAATGAGCAGTTCTTC.

This clone has more than one count but fewer than ten. This rearrangement joins TRBV7-9 to TRBJ2-2; D is unresolved. This CDR3 is built from 12 residues. The germline V and J ends were trimmed by 2 bases and 6 bases, with 4 bases remaining between them. Germline V gene lookup returns CDR1 SEHNR and CDR2 FQNEAQ (reference sequence). CDR3 region: CASSLTAGELFF. The DNA of the CDR3 is TGTGCCAGCAGCTTAACGGCCGGGGAGCTGTTTTTT.

This clone was detected only once. The chain combines TRBV20-1 with TRBJ1-5; tentative D call: TRBD1 (5 bases). Trimming pared 6 bases from V and 5 bases from J, leaving 11 bases between. CDR3 length: 12 residues. Germline V gives CDR1 DFQATT, CDR2 SNEGSKA (reference sequence). The CDR3 spells CSARAGDQPQHF. In DNA, the CDR3 is TGCAGTGCCAGGGCCGGGGATCAGCCCCAGCATTTT.

Comment on this clone: One end of the junction is discordant with germline, which a read error may explain. J is TRBJ2-7 and V is TRBV5-1; no firm D call. Germline CDR1 reads SGHRS; CDR2 reads YFSETQ. This CDR3 is built from 17 residues. CDR3 sequence: CASSLPGMESFSYEQHF. The CDR3 DNA reads as TGCGCCAGCAGCTTGCCTGGTATGGAAAGTTTCTCCTACGAGCAGCACTTC. The variable domain in full, with the rest retrieved from reference TRBV5-1 and TRBJ2-7, is KAGVTQTPRYLIKTRGQQVTLSCSPISGHRSVSWYQQTPGQGLQFLFEYFSETQRNKGNFPGRFSGRQFSNSRSEMNVSTLELGDSALYLCASSLPGMESFSYEQHFGPGTRLTVT.